Ten or more counts support the clone carrying this T cell receptor (beta chain). The antigen remains undetermined. V lost 4 bases and J lost 7, with 11 bases in between. This CDR3 is built from 13 residues. Germline V gene lookup returns CDR1 GTSNPN and CDR2 SVGIG (reference sequence). The sample belongs to a study of identical twins. The study, taken as a whole, reports: Models came in too low on out-of-frame TCR alpha sharing in monozygotic twins.

A single record per CDR3 protein comes from TCRdb applying MiXCR to the 5' RACE reads. The sample yields fewer than 900,000 distinct CDR3 sequences, approximately 22% seen once. The data were also submitted as part of a second study, on T cells expressing NK-cell markers. That study adds: Seven of the eight sequenced donors were classified as HCMV-seropositive, and one was classified as seronegative.

Source material: PBMCs. The chain is built from TRBV30 and TRBJ2-6, with D hard to call. This receptor was obtained from a woman younger than 30 in good health. The CDR3 protein is CAWTLYRANVLTF. DNA of the CDR3: TGTGCCTGGACACTTTACCGAGCCAACGTCCTGACTTTC.